These 9 T cell receptor beta chains were all obtained from the same sample, sequenced in a study of T cells after yellow fever vaccination. TCRdb re-called the 5' RACE reads with MiXCR, one entry per CDR3 protein. The table has approximately 170,000 distinct CDR3 sequences, 11% seen once. The sample here was CD8+ T cells sorted from PBMCs, taken 15 days after the yellow fever booster vaccination. The receptor set was obtained from a young man who received the YFV17D yellow fever vaccine.

This clonotype came up a few times. The chain uses TRBV21-1 and TRBJ2-5. TRBV21-1 is a pseudogene. This CDR3 has 13 amino acids. CDR3 sequence: CAKCRRTQETQYF. The CDR3 coding sequence is TGTGCCAAATGTAGACGGACCCAAGAGACCCAGTACTTC.

The rearrangement joins TRBV4-3 to TRBJ2-5, with 8 positions matching TRBD1. CDR1 is LGHNA and CDR2 is YSLEER in the germline V gene. After removal of 0 bases from V and 5 bases from J, the junction contained 8 bases not matched to a gene. The CDR3 covers 16 residues. The CDR3 DNA reads TGCGCCAGCAGCCAAGATCTCCAGGGGGCATGGGAGACCCAGTACTTC. It specifies CASSQDLQGAWETQYF.

The V call is TRBV10-3, the J call TRBJ1-5; D remains ambiguous. This CDR3 is built from 13 residues. The germline V gene encodes CDR1 ENHRY and CDR2 SYGVKD. V was clipped by 0 bases and J by 4 bases, with 4 bases between them. The CDR3 nucleotides are TGTGCCATCAGTGAGTCGGCGAATCAGCCCCAGCATTTT. Residues: CAISESANQPQHF.

This clonotype showed up just a few times. The V gene is TRBV4-3, the J gene TRBJ2-7; D is possibly TRBD2 (7 bases). The V gene lost 0 bases and the J gene lost 0 bases, with 15 bases spanning the gap. The germline V gene encodes CDR1 LGHNA and CDR2 YSLEER. The CDR3 spans 17 residues. The CDR3 DNA sequence: TGCGCCAGCAGCCAAGATAGGGGGGGGCTCAGCTCCTACGAGCAGTACTTC. Amino acid sequence: CASSQDRGGLSSYEQYF.

In its sample, this clonotype was seen a few times. The chain uses TRBV29-1 and TRBJ2-5; D possibly matches TRBD1 or TRBD2 (5 bases each). Per germline, CDR1 SQVTM and CDR2 ANQGSEA. This CDR3 is 14 amino acids long. The ends were cut back, 5 bases at V and 1 base at J, with 14 bases in the middle. The CDR3 region has the DNA TGCAGCGTTCTTGGGGGTCTGTTCCAAGAGACCCAGTACTTC. Translated, it gives CSVLGGLFQETQYF.

This clonotype was counted a few times. J is TRBJ2-5 and V is TRBV28, with D tentatively TRBD1 or TRBD2 (6 bases each). CDR3 length: 17 amino acids. CDR1 and CDR2 from the germline V gene are MDHEN and SYDVKM. V was pared by 4 bases and J by 1 base, with 19 bases between. The chain's CDR3 is CASSSLGGHLIQETQYF. As DNA, the CDR3 is TGTGCCAGCAGTTCCCTGGGGGGACACCTAATCCAAGAGACCCAGTACTTC.

This clonotype was detected ten times or more. This chain connects TRBV6-4 to TRBJ2-1, with D perhaps assigned TRBD1 or TRBD2 (6 bases each). Trimming shortened V by 0 bases and J by 0 bases, and 12 bases separated the two germline ends. This CDR3 spans 17 amino acids. Germline CDR1 reads MRHNA; CDR2 reads SNTAGT. The CDR3 sequence: CASSDSHEGGSYNEQFF. The CDR3 DNA follows: TGTGCCAGCAGTGACTCGCACGAGGGGGGCTCCTACAATGAGCAGTTCTTC.

The chain employs TRBV27 and TRBJ2-7, with no clear D. Germline CDR1 MNHEY, CDR2 SMNVEV (reference sequence). The CDR3 extends over 10 amino acids. Between the trimmed V and J ends, which lost 6 bases and 3 bases, there was a span of 3 bases. CDR3 bases: TGTGCCAGCAGCCTCTACGAGCAGTACGTC. As protein: CASSLYEQYV.

This clonotype was seen only a few times. The chain employs TRBV4-3 and TRBJ2-1; 11 nucleotides agree with TRBD2. Germline V gene sequence: CDR1 LGHNA, CDR2 YSLEER. This CDR3 has 17 amino acids. The V segment lost 0 bases and the J segment 4 bases; nucleotides outside the gene matches: 5. CDR3 region: CASSQEIAGGQYNEQFF. The CDR3 DNA reads TGCGCCAGCAGCCAAGAGATAGCGGGGGGGCAATACAATGAGCAGTTCTTC.